A single sample gave rise to the 3 T cell receptor beta chains below, sequenced in a study of cytomegalovirus exposure and HLA in healthy donors. A multiplex PCR was run with 60 Vbeta primers and 13 Jbeta primers. Clones were read by immunoSEQ multiplex PCR, and TCRdb kept only the in-frame ones, dropping some. The sample shows 90,000 to 120,000 clones, approximately 84% of them seen only once. Source material: PBMCs. Receptor source: a man in his thirties or forties in good health and CMV-seronegative.

The chain has TRBV5-1 and TRBJ1-1; the D gene is possibly TRBD1 (5 bases). Germline assignment: CDR1 SGHRS and CDR2 YFSETQ. The V end was cut by 2 bases, the J end by 3 bases, with 11 bases between. This CDR3 spans 14 amino acids. CDR3 sequence: CASSFGGGDTEAFF. DNA for the CDR3: TGCGCCAGCAGCTTTGGCGGGGGAGACACTGAAGCTTTCTTT.

This clone was detected once. The chain couples TRBV5-1 to TRBJ2-7; 11 bases are shared with TRBD2. The CDR3 spans 17 residues. With V trimmed by 4 bases and J by 3 bases, 12 bases remained unmatched. Germline CDR1 reads SGHRS; CDR2 reads YFSETQ. DNA for the CDR3: TGCGCCAGCAGCCCCACTAGCGGGGGTTCTGGTGTCTACGAGCAGTACTTC. It specifies CASSPTSGGSGVYEQYF.

About this clone itself: At one boundary the junction diverges from the germline segment, which might be a read error. The chain joins TRBV7-7 to TRBJ2-7, with D possibly matching TRBD1 (5 bases). The germline V gene has CDR1 SSHAT and CDR2 FNYEAQ (reference sequence). This CDR3 spans 13 amino acids. The CDR3 loop reads CASSLDRRGEQYF. In DNA form, the CDR3 reads TGTGCTAGCAGCTTAGACAGAAGGGGCGAGCAGTACTTC.